This is a list of T cell receptor beta chains from one sample in a study of blood T cell repertoires in COVID-19. This table comes from immunoSEQ multiplex PCR, and its TCRdb copy is limited to in-frame clones, with some not included. The table lists approximately 85,000 clones, less than 95% of them singletons. The sample was peripheral blood. The receptors shown here come from a woman in her forties or fifties in a cohort sampled during active COVID-19. CDR3s include the opening cysteine and the closing phenylalanine or tryptophan. The D gene is left open where the match is weak. For some rows the clone size is stated as once, few or many, or as a class when expanded; others skip it.

clone size: NA
D gene: TRBD2
J gene: TRBJ2-1
V gene: TRBV11-3
CDR3 DNA: TGTGCCAGCAGCTTAGAGTGGGCGGGAGAAAAGGTTGAGCAGTTCTTC
CDR3 protein: CASSLEWAGEKVEQFF

clone size: NA
D gene: TRBD2
J gene: TRBJ2-3
V gene: TRBV6-5
CDR3 DNA: TGTGCCAGCAGTTATCGGCTAGCGGGTCTCACAGATACGCAGTATTTT
CDR3 protein: CASSYRLAGLTDTQYF

clone size: once
D gene: NA
J gene: TRBJ1-2
V gene: TRBV9
CDR3 DNA: TGTGCCAGCAGCCCAGAGGGGGACAACTATGGCTACACCTTC
CDR3 protein: CASSPEGDNYGYTF

clone size: once
D gene: TRBD2
J gene: TRBJ2-3
V gene: TRBV7-9
CDR3 DNA: TGTGCCAGCAGCGCCAGAACGGGGGGAACCCTATTTAGCACAGATACGCAGTATTTT
CDR3 protein: CASSARTGGTLFSTDTQYF

clone size: NA
D gene: NA
J gene: TRBJ1-2
V gene: TRBV29-1
CDR3 DNA: TGCAGCGTGGGGGACTGGGAGGGCTACACCTTC
CDR3 protein: CSVGDWEGYTF

clone size: few
D gene: TRBD2
J gene: TRBJ2-3
V gene: TRBV11-2
CDR3 DNA: TGTGCCAGCAGCTTCGAAGCGGGAGAGAGGAATACGCAGTATTTT
CDR3 protein: CASSFEAGERNTQYF

clone size: once
D gene: NA
J gene: TRBJ1-4
V gene: TRBV18
CDR3 DNA: TGTGCCAGCTCACCCCGACAGGAGCCAACTAATGAAAAACTGTTTTTT
CDR3 protein: CASSPRQEPTNEKLFF

clone size: NA
D gene: NA
J gene: TRBJ2-1
V gene: TRBV3-1/TRBV3-2
CDR3 DNA: TGTGCCAGCACAACTACCTATAGCTCCTACAATGAGCAGTTCTTC
CDR3 protein: CASTTTYSSYNEQFF

clone size: NA
D gene: TRBD2
J gene: TRBJ2-3
V gene: TRBV11-2
CDR3 DNA: TGTGCCAGCAGCTTAAGAACAAAGGCGGGAGGGGTTTCAGATACGCAGTATTTT
CDR3 protein: CASSLRTKAGGVSDTQYF

clone size: NA
D gene: NA
J gene: TRBJ2-1
V gene: TRBV27
CDR3 DNA: TGTGCCAGCAGTTTATCGCGCGGGACCTACAATGAGCAGTTCTTC
CDR3 protein: CASSLSRGTYNEQFF

clone size: NA
D gene: NA
J gene: TRBJ1-1
V gene: TRBV10-2
CDR3 DNA: TGCGCCAGCAGTTCCTCCCGAACAGGGCTGGGGACTGAAGCTTTCTTT
CDR3 protein: CASSSSRTGLGTEAFF

clone size: NA
D gene: NA
J gene: TRBJ2-7
V gene: TRBV5-6
CDR3 DNA: TGTGCCAGCAGCTTTCAGACAGGTATGAGCTCCTACGAGCAGTACTTC
CDR3 protein: CASSFQTGMSSYEQYF

clone size: NA
D gene: NA
J gene: TRBJ2-4
V gene: TRBV7-2
CDR3 DNA: TGTGCCAGCAGCTTAGCGACGGGTCGGTACGGGGACATTCAGTACTTC
CDR3 protein: CASSLATGRYGDIQYF

clone size: once
D gene: TRBD2
J gene: TRBJ2-1
V gene: TRBV14
CDR3 DNA: TGTGCCAGCAGCCAAAAGGGGACTAGCAGGGCGAGAGAGCAGTTCTTC
CDR3 protein: CASSQKGTSRAREQFF

clone size: few
D gene: TRBD1
J gene: TRBJ2-1
V gene: TRBV19
CDR3 DNA: TGTGCCAGTAGTAGACAGGGATCCGACTACAATGAGCAGTTCTTC
CDR3 protein: CASSRQGSDYNEQFF

clone size: NA
D gene: TRBD2
J gene: TRBJ2-3
V gene: TRBV7-3
CDR3 DNA: TGTGCCAGCAGCTTAATTGGACGAACGGGAGGGGCCACAGATACGCAGTATTTT
CDR3 protein: CASSLIGRTGGATDTQYF

clone size: NA
D gene: TRBD1
J gene: TRBJ2-7
V gene: TRBV28
CDR3 DNA: TGTGCCAGCAGTCCACCGGGACAGGGGGCCTACGAGCAGTACTTC
CDR3 protein: CASSPPGQGAYEQYF

clone size: NA
D gene: NA
J gene: TRBJ1-1
V gene: TRBV15
CDR3 DNA: TGTGCCACCAGCAGAGAACCGGGAGGCACTGAAGCTTTCTTT
CDR3 protein: CATSREPGGTEAFF

clone size: NA
D gene: NA
J gene: TRBJ2-5
V gene: TRBV5-1
CDR3 DNA: TGCGCCAGCAGCTTGCGGTCTAGCGTTGGGCAAGAGACCCAGTACTTC
CDR3 protein: CASSLRSSVGQETQYF

clone size: NA
D gene: TRBD1
J gene: TRBJ2-1
V gene: TRBV5-4
CDR3 DNA: TGTGCCAGCAGCAATAAACAGGGGGTGGATGAGCAGTTCTTC
CDR3 protein: CASSNKQGVDEQFF

clone size: NA
D gene: TRBD1
J gene: TRBJ2-7
V gene: TRBV28
CDR3 DNA: TGTGCCAGCAGTTTAAGGGGGCCCCCCTACGAGCAGTACTTC
CDR3 protein: CASSLRGPPYEQYF

clone size: NA
D gene: NA
J gene: TRBJ2-4
V gene: TRBV9
CDR3 DNA: TGTGCCAGCAGTGGGGGCAGGGAAAACATTCAGTACTTC
CDR3 protein: CASSGGRENIQYF

clone size: NA
D gene: TRBD1
J gene: TRBJ2-5
V gene: TRBV7-3
CDR3 DNA: TGTGCCAGCAGCCCGGGACAGGGGGCGAGAGAGACCCAGTACTTC
CDR3 protein: CASSPGQGARETQYF

clone size: once
D gene: TRBD2
J gene: TRBJ2-3
V gene: TRBV19
CDR3 DNA: TGTGCCAGTAGTTCCGGGACTAGCTGGACAGATACGCAGTATTTT
CDR3 protein: CASSSGTSWTDTQYF

clone size: NA
D gene: NA
J gene: TRBJ1-4
V gene: TRBV11-3
CDR3 DNA: TGTGCCAGCAGGAACAGGGAACCGACTAATGAAAAACTGTTTTTT
CDR3 protein: CASRNREPTNEKLFF

clone size: NA
D gene: TRBD1
J gene: TRBJ1-5
V gene: TRBV2
CDR3 DNA: TGTGCCAGCAGTGAGCTCCCGGGACAGATTAGCAATCAGCCCCAGCATTTT
CDR3 protein: CASSELPGQISNQPQHF

clone size: few
D gene: NA
J gene: TRBJ2-5
V gene: TRBV4-1
CDR3 DNA: TGCGCCAGCAGCCAAGAACCTATCGGTCCGGTTGGTATTGCGACCCAGTACTTC
CDR3 protein: CASSQEPIGPVGIATQYF

clone size: NA
D gene: NA
J gene: TRBJ2-1
V gene: TRBV5-5
CDR3 DNA: TGTGCCAGCGCGGGATTCTGGAACAATGAGCAGTTCTTC
CDR3 protein: CASAGFWNNEQFF

clone size: NA
D gene: NA
J gene: TRBJ2-2
V gene: TRBV9
CDR3 DNA: TGTGCCAGCAGCGTCGACACCGGGGAGCTGTTTTTT
CDR3 protein: CASSVDTGELFF

clone size: NA
D gene: NA
J gene: TRBJ1-2
V gene: TRBV2
CDR3 DNA: TGTGCCAGCGGGGGCCCAACAAGCTACTATGGCTACACCTTC
CDR3 protein: CASGGPTSYYGYTF

clone size: NA
D gene: NA
J gene: TRBJ1-4
V gene: TRBV11-2
CDR3 DNA: TGTGCCAGCAGCCCTCTTTTCCGGGGAGAAAAACTGTTTTTT
CDR3 protein: CASSPLFRGEKLFF

clone size: NA
D gene: TRBD2
J gene: TRBJ2-1
V gene: TRBV28
CDR3 DNA: TGTGCCAGCAGTTTACCTGGACTAGCGAGGGGTCGGGATGAGCAGTTCTTC
CDR3 protein: CASSLPGLARGRDEQFF

clone size: NA
D gene: TRBD2
J gene: TRBJ2-3
V gene: TRBV30
CDR3 DNA: TGTGCCTGGAGTGTAGGTGCGGGAGGGTCCACAGATACGCAGTATTTT
CDR3 protein: CAWSVGAGGSTDTQYF

clone size: once
D gene: NA
J gene: TRBJ1-1
V gene: TRBV15
CDR3 DNA: TGTGCCACCAGCAGGTCATATTCCGGGGAAACTGAAGCTTTCTTT
CDR3 protein: CATSRSYSGETEAFF

clone size: NA
D gene: NA
J gene: TRBJ2-1
V gene: TRBV28
CDR3 DNA: TGTGCCAGCAGCTCCCCTCGGGATCGCTACAATGAGCAGTTCTTC
CDR3 protein: CASSSPRDRYNEQFF

clone size: NA
D gene: NA
J gene: TRBJ2-7
V gene: TRBV18
CDR3 DNA: TGTGCCAGCTCACCACCCCTTAGCGGCTACGAGCAGTACTTC
CDR3 protein: CASSPPLSGYEQYF

clone size: NA
D gene: NA
J gene: TRBJ2-3
V gene: TRBV4-1
CDR3 DNA: TGCGCCAGCAGCCAAGATTGGGGGCACTCCTCCACAGATACGCAGTATTTT
CDR3 protein: CASSQDWGHSSTDTQYF

clone size: NA
D gene: TRBD2
J gene: TRBJ2-3
V gene: TRBV5-1
CDR3 DNA: TGCGCCAGCAGCTCGCTAGCGGGAGGGTCCACAGATACGCAGTATTTT
CDR3 protein: CASSSLAGGSTDTQYF

clone size: NA
D gene: NA
J gene: TRBJ1-1
V gene: TRBV30
CDR3 DNA: TGTGCCTGGAGTGTACAAGGGGGAAACACTGAAGCTTTCTTT
CDR3 protein: CAWSVQGGNTEAFF

clone size: once
D gene: NA
J gene: TRBJ1-2
V gene: TRBV14
CDR3 DNA: TGTGCCAGCAGCCTTTTCACAGGGTGGGCCTATGGCTACACCTTC
CDR3 protein: CASSLFTGWAYGYTF

clone size: NA
D gene: TRBD1
J gene: TRBJ1-1
V gene: TRBV10-3
CDR3 DNA: TGTGCCACCGCCGGGACAGCTGAAGCTTTCTTT
CDR3 protein: CATAGTAEAFF

clone size: NA
D gene: NA
J gene: TRBJ1-6
V gene: TRBV28
CDR3 DNA: TGTGCCAGCAGTTTAGGGGCCTCAAACCGTTCACCCCTCCACTTT
CDR3 protein: CASSLGASNRSPLHF

clone size: NA
D gene: NA
J gene: TRBJ1-1
V gene: TRBV9
CDR3 DNA: TGTGCCAGCCGAGGAGAGAGTAACACTGAAGCTTTCTTT
CDR3 protein: CASRGESNTEAFF

clone size: NA
D gene: TRBD2
J gene: TRBJ2-3
V gene: TRBV10-3
CDR3 DNA: TGTGCCATCCGCACTAGCGGGAGGGCCAAGGATACGCAGTATTTT
CDR3 protein: CAIRTSGRAKDTQYF

clone size: NA
D gene: NA
J gene: TRBJ2-2
V gene: TRBV27
CDR3 DNA: TGTGCCAGCAGCACAGGGATATTAAACACCGGGGAGCTGTTTTTT
CDR3 protein: CASSTGILNTGELFF

clone size: once
D gene: NA
J gene: TRBJ2-7
V gene: TRBV7-9
CDR3 DNA: TGTGCCAGCAGCTACTCCGACAGAACCTACGAGCAGTACTTC
CDR3 protein: CASSYSDRTYEQYF

clone size: NA
D gene: TRBD1
J gene: TRBJ2-1
V gene: TRBV30
CDR3 DNA: TGTGCCTGGAGTTTCCAGGGGGATGAGCAGTTCTTC
CDR3 protein: CAWSFQGDEQFF

clone size: NA
D gene: NA
J gene: TRBJ2-2
V gene: TRBV5-1
CDR3 DNA: TGCGCCAGCAGGGAACAGAGAAACACCGGGGAGCTGTTTTTT
CDR3 protein: CASREQRNTGELFF